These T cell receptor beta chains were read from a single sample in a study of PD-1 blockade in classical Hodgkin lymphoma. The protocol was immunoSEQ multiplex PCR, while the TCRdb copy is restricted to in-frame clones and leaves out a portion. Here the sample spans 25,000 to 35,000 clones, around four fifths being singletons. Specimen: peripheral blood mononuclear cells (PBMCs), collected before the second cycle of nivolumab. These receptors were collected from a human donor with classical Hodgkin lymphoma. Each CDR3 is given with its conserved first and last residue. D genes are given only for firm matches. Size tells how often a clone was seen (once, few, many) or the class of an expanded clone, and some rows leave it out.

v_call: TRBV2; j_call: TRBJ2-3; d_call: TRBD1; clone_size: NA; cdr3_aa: CASSTQGLDTQYF; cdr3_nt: TGTGCCAGCAGTACACAGGGGCTGGATACGCAGTATTTT
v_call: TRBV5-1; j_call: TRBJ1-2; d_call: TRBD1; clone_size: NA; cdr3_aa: CASSLTGQGSYGYTF; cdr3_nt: TGCGCCAGCAGCTTAACCGGACAGGGCTCCTATGGCTACACCTTC
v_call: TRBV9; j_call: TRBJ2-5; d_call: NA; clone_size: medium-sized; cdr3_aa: CASSSPFQETQYF; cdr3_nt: TGTGCCAGCAGCTCGCCGTTCCAAGAGACCCAGTACTTC
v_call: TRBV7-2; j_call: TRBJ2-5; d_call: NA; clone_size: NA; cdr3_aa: CASQLVSGLIDQETQYF; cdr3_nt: TGTGCCAGCCAGTTGGTCAGCGGCCTGATAGACCAAGAGACCCAGTACTTC
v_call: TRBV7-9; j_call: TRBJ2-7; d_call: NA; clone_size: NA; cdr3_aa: CASSHQGYEQYF; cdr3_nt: TGTGCCAGCAGCCACCAGGGATACGAGCAGTACTTC
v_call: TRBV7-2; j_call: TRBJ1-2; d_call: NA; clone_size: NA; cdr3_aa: CASSLAPVRINYGYTF; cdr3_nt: TGTGCCAGCAGCTTAGCGCCCGTCCGGATTAACTATGGCTACACCTTC
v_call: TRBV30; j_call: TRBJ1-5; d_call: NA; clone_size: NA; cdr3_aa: CAWSRGVAQPQHF; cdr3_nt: TGTGCCTGGAGTCGAGGGGTTGCCCAGCCCCAGCATTTT
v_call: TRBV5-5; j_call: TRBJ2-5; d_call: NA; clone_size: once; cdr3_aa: CASSWGRIETQYF; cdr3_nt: TGTGCCAGCAGTTGGGGGAGGATAGAGACCCAGTACTTC
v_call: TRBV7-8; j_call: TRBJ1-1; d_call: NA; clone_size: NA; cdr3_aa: CASSPRTVNTEAFF; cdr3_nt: TGTGCCAGCAGCCCACGGACGGTAAACACTGAAGCTTTCTTT
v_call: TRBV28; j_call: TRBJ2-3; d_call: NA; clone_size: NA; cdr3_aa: CASSLQGTPSMQYF; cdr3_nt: TGTGCCAGCAGTTTACAGGGGACTCCAAGTATGCAGTATTTT
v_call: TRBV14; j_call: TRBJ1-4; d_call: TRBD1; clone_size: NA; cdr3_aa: CASSQADREEYEKLFF; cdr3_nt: TGTGCCAGCAGCCAAGCCGACAGGGAGGAGTATGAAAAACTGTTTTTT
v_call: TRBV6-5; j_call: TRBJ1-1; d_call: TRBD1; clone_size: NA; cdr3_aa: CASSLQGARGTEAFF; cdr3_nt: TGTGCCAGCAGTTTACAGGGGGCGAGGGGCACTGAAGCTTTCTTT
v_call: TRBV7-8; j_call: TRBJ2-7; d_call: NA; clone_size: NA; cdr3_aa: CASSLRGTGEQYF; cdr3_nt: TGTGCCAGCAGCTTGAGGGGGACGGGGGAGCAGTACTTC
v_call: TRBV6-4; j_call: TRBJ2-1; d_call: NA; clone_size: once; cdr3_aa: CASSMQGEEQFF; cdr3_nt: TGTGCCAGCAGTATGCAGGGTGAGGAGCAGTTCTTC
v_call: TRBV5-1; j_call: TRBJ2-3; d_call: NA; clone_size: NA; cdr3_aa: CASSPQVGLSTDTQYF; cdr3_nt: TGCGCCAGCAGCCCCCAGGTCGGGCTTAGCACAGATACGCAGTATTTT
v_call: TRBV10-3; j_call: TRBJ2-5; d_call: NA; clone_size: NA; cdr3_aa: CAIRRQGGETQYF; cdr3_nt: TGTGCCATCCGACGACAGGGAGGAGAGACCCAGTACTTC
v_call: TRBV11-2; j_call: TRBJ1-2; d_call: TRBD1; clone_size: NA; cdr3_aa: CASSSTRDRGFYGYTF; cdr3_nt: TGTGCCAGCAGCTCTACCCGGGACAGGGGCTTTTATGGCTACACCTTC
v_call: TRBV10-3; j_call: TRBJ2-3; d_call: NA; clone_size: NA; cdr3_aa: CAITVQGSDTQYF; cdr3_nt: TGTGCCATCACCGTGCAAGGGTCCGATACGCAGTATTTT
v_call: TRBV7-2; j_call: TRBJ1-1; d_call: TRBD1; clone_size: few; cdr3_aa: CASRSNRGMNTEAFF; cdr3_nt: TGTGCCAGCAGATCGAACAGGGGCATGAACACTGAAGCTTTCTTT
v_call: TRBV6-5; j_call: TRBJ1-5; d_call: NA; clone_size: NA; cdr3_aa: CASSPTSGVSQPQHF; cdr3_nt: TGTGCCAGCAGTCCGACTTCAGGGGTTAGTCAGCCCCAGCATTTT
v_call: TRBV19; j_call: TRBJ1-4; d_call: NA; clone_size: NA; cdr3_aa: CASSIQGTNEKLFF; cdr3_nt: TGTGCCAGTAGTATACAGGGTACTAATGAAAAACTGTTTTTT
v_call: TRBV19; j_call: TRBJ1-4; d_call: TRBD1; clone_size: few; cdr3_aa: CASSSDRGNEKLFF; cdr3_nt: TGTGCCAGTAGTTCGGACAGGGGTAATGAAAAACTGTTTTTT
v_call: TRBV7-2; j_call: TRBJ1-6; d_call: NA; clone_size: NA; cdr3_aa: CASSFSVGNSPLHF; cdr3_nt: TGTGCCAGCAGCTTTAGCGTGGGTAATTCACCCCTCCACTTT
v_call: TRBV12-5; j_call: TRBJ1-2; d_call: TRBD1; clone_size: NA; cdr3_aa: CARQQGTYGYTF; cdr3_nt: TGTGCTAGGCAACAGGGGACCTATGGCTACACCTTC
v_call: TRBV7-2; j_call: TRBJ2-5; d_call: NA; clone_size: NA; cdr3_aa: CASSLAPVRRGETQYF; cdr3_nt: TGTGCCAGCAGCTTAGCGCCGGTTAGGAGGGGAGAAACCCAGTACTTC
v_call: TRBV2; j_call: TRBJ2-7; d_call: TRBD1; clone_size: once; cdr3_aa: CASNGRDREREQYF; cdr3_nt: TGTGCCAGCAACGGACGGGACAGGGAGCGCGAGCAGTACTTC
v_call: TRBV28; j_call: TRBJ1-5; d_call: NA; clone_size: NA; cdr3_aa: CASSLRTGRGSQPQHF; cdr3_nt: TGTGCCAGCAGTTTACGGACTGGCAGGGGAAGTCAGCCCCAGCATTTT
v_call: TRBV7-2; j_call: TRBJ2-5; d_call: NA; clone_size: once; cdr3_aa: CASSGWETQYF; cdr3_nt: TGTGCCAGCAGCGGCTGGGAGACCCAGTACTTC
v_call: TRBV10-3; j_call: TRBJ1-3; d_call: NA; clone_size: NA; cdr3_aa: CAISDIAVSGNTIYF; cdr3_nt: TGTGCCATCAGTGATATAGCCGTCTCTGGAAACACCATATATTTT
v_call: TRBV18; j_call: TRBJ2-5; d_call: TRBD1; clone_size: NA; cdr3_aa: CASSLGQAPGTQYF; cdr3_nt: TGTGCCAGCTCTCTGGGACAGGCCCCAGGGACCCAGTACTTC
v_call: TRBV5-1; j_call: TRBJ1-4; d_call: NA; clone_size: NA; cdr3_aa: CASSRSSGPNEKLFF; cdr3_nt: TGCGCCAGCAGCCGATCCTCCGGACCTAATGAAAAACTGTTTTTT
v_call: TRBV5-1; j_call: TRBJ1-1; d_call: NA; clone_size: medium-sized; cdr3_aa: CASSYGKVNTEAFF; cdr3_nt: TGCGCCAGCAGCTACGGGAAGGTGAACACTGAAGCTTTCTTT
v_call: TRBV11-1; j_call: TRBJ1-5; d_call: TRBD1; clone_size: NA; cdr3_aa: CASSQGQDPIYSNQPQHF; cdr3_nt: TGTGCCAGCAGCCAAGGACAGGACCCGATTTATAGCAATCAGCCCCAGCATTTT
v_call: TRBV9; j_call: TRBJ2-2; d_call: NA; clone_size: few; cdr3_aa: CASRPAAGDGELFF; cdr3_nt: TGTGCCAGCAGACCAGCCGCCGGGGACGGGGAGCTGTTTTTT
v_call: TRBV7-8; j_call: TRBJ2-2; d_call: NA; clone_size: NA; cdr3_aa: CASTTYSTGELFF; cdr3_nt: TGTGCCAGCACCACTTACAGCACCGGGGAGCTGTTTTTT
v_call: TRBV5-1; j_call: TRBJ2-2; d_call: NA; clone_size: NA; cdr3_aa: CASRPSTGELFF; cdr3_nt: TGCGCCAGCCGGCCCAGCACCGGGGAGCTGTTTTTT
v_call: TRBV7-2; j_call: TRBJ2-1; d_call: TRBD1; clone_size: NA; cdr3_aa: CASSLVGRSGGNHNEQFF; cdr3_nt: TGTGCCAGCAGCTTAGTCGGCAGGTCAGGGGGCAATCACAATGAGCAGTTCTTC
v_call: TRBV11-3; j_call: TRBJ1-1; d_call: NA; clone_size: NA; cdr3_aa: CASSLGTEAFF; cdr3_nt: TGTGCCAGCAGTTTGGGCACTGAAGCTTTCTTT
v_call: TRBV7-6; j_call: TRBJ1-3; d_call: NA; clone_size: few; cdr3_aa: CASSLGNTIYF; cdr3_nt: TGTGCCAGCAGCTTGGGAAACACCATATATTTT
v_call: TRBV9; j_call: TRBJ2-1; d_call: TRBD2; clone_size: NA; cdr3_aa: CASSVGVTSVYNEQFF; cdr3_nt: TGTGCCAGCAGCGTAGGTGTGACTAGCGTATACAATGAGCAGTTCTTC
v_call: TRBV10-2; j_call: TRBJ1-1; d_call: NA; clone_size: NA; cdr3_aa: CASRETREGTEAFF; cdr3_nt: TGCGCCAGCAGGGAGACAAGGGAGGGCACTGAAGCTTTCTTT
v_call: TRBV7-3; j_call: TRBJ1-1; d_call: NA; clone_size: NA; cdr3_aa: CASSPRVGTEAFF; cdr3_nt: TGTGCCAGCAGCCCGAGAGTGGGAACTGAAGCTTTCTTT